This note documents a single T cell receptor (beta chain) sequence. Antigen: not known. From the germline J gene comes the end of the CDR3, since the read stops 3 residues before it. The data belong to a study of T cells in women clearing cervical HPV infection. Across the whole study: Cases were women with histologically confirmed HPV16-related CIN3 or worse, including a couple of invasive cancers. Controls gave blood once infection was undetectable; cases at lesion identification. Cases' blood sampling followed lesion detection by median approximately 150 days (90 to 200).

CDR1 DFQATT and CDR2 SNEGSKA come from the germline V gene (reference sequence). This CDR3 is built from 19 residues. Trimming removed 5 bases from V and 5 bases from J; junction bases left unmatched: 18. Method: immunoSEQ multiplex PCR; TCRdb's copy keeps in-frame clones and lacks some. The sample totals 25,000 to 35,000 clones. Overall study results and limits: It is unknown whether associations predate infection; no effector/memory or HPV-specific sorting.

The clonotype was recovered from a woman aged 18 to 69 with a cervical HPV16 infection that either progressed to CIN3+ or cleared (not recorded which). The sample comprised blood buffy coat. The chain has TRBV20-1 and TRBJ2-7, with 16 bases that match TRBD2. The sequenced CDR3 bases are TGCAGTGCTGGGAGAGTCGGGACTAGCGGGAGGGCCTGGTACCACGAG. This codes for CSAGRVGTSGRAWYHE. The full CDR3 protein is CSAGRVGTSGRAWYHEQYF.